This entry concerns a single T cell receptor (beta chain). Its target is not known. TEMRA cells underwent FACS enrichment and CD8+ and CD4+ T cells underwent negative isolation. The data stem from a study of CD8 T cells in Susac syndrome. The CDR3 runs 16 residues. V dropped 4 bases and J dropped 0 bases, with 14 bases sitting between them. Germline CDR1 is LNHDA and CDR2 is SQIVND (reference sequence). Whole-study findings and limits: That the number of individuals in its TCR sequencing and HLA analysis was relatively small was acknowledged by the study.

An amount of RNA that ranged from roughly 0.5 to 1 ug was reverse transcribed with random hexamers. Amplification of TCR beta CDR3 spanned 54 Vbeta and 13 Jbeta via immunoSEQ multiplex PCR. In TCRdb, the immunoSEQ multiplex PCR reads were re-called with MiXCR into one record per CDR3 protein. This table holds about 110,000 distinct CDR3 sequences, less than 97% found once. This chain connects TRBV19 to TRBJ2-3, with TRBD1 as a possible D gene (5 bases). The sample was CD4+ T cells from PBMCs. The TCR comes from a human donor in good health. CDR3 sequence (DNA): TGTGCCAGTAGTACACAGGCCCTTGCTAGCACAGATACGCAGTATTTT. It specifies CASSTQALASTDTQYF.